These 20 T cell receptor beta chains share one sample of origin, sequenced in a study of early T cells in non-severe SARS-CoV-2 infection. TCRdb ran MiXCR on the 5' RACE reads and lists one entry per CDR3 protein. The sample includes about 130,000 distinct CDR3 sequences, 14% to 15% of them seen just once. Sequences were obtained from whole blood. Every receptor here comes from an adult who was a healthcare worker with PCR-confirmed SARS-CoV-2 infection or an uninfected control (not recorded which).

This sequence joins TRBV19 and TRBJ1-2; D unresolved. The CDR3 spans 16 residues. Germline V gene lookup returns CDR1 LNHDA and CDR2 SQIVND (reference sequence). V was shortened by 9 bases and J by 0 bases, with 20 bases between the two germline ends. The CDR3 spells CASLTLGTTANYGYTF. The CDR3 DNA reads as TGTGCCAGCCTTACCCTAGGAACTACCGCTAACTATGGCTACACCTTC.

This clonotype was picked up many times. The chain combines TRBV7-9 with TRBJ1-2; D not certain. Looked up from germline, CDR1 is SEHNR and CDR2 is FQNEAQ (reference sequence). V dropped 5 bases and J dropped 2 bases, with 15 bases sitting between them. The CDR3 consists of 15 residues. Here the CDR3 reads CASSPLWESNYGYTF. The DNA for the CDR3 is TGTGCCAGCAGCCCACTCTGGGAGTCCAACTATGGCTACACCTTC.

The chain carries TRBV10-2 and TRBJ1-5; unclear D gene. Germline V lookup: CDR1 WSHSY, CDR2 SAAADI. Trimming took off 5 bases at V and 9 bases at J, with 14 bases between the two ends. The CDR3 runs 13 residues. DNA for the CDR3: TGCGCCAGCAGTTCCGAGAACCTTCGGCCCCAGCATTTT. This sequence encodes CASSSENLRPQHF.

There are many counts of this clonotype. V is TRBV7-9 and J is TRBJ2-3, with 8 bases lining up with TRBD1. The CDR3 runs to 15 residues. The V gene end was trimmed by 5 bases and the J gene end by 0 bases; junction bases not matched to a gene: 4. Germline CDR1 and CDR2: SEHNR and FQNEAQ (reference sequence). CDR3 sequence reads: CASSPTGVSTDTQYF. The CDR3 bases are TGTGCCAGCAGCCCGACAGGGGTTAGCACAGATACGCAGTATTTT.

This chain connects TRBV7-2 to TRBJ2-3; TRBD2 is a possible D gene (6 bases). V lost 3 bases and J 1 base, leaving 14 bases between the germline ends. Germline assignment: CDR1 SGHTA and CDR2 FQGNSA. The CDR3 length is 16 residues. CDR3 sequence: CASSLVGWGGTDTQYF. For the CDR3, the DNA is TGTGCCAGCAGCTTGGTAGGATGGGGGGGCACAGATACGCAGTATTTT.

The chain joins TRBV20-1 to TRBJ1-3; D is unresolved. The CDR3 consists of 11 residues. Germline V gives CDR1 DFQATT, CDR2 SNEGSKA (reference sequence). V was clipped by 4 bases and J by 7 bases, with 8 bases between them. The CDR3 reads CSATAGNTIYF. CDR3 DNA: TGCAGTGCTACGGCGGGGAACACCATATATTTT.

This clonotype was seen only a few times. The chain couples TRBV3-1 to TRBJ2-7; D is perhaps TRBD2 (6 bases). CDR1 is LGHDT and CDR2 is YNNKEL in the germline V gene (reference sequence). Trimming cost V 1 base and J 1 base, with 11 bases left between them. The CDR3 contains 15 residues. The DNA for the CDR3 is TGTGCCAGCAGCCAAGTTGCGGGAAAATCCTACGAGCAGTACTTC. It yields the protein CASSQVAGKSYEQYF.

Comments on this clonotype: One junction end disagrees with the germline gene, perhaps due to a read error. The rearrangement uses TRBV3-1 and TRBJ2-7; 7 bases agree with TRBD1. Germline V gene data show CDR1 as LGHDT and CDR2 as YNNKEL (reference sequence). The CDR3 contains 14 residues. CDR3 sequence: CASSQGDSAYGQYF. CDR3 bases: TGTGCCAGCAGCCAAGGGGACAGCGCCTACGGGCAGTACTTC.

In its sample, this clonotype was seen many times. The chain couples TRBV12-3 or TRBV12-4 to TRBJ2-3; 8 bases line up with TRBD2. The CDR3 totals 15 residues. V was clipped by 5 bases and J by 2 bases; unmatched bases: 6. The CDR3 loop is CASSPIAGNTDTQYF. DNA of the CDR3: TGTGCCAGCAGTCCCATAGCGGGGAACACAGATACGCAGTATTTT.

The chain carries TRBV7-9 and TRBJ2-2; 7 positions agree with TRBD1. The J segment lost 6 bases and the V segment lost 6 bases, leaving 7 bases of the junction unmatched. Germline values: CDR1 SEHNR, CDR2 FQNEAQ (reference sequence). CDR3 length: 14 residues. The CDR3 spells CASRRQGAAGELFF. In DNA, the CDR3 is TGTGCCAGCAGGCGACAGGGAGCGGCCGGGGAGCTGTTTTTT.

This clonotype has a count of ten or more. The V and J genes are TRBV12-3 or TRBV12-4 and TRBJ1-1; the D is unclear. The V gene lost 1 base and the J gene lost 3 bases, with 6 bases spanning the gap. This CDR3 region has 13 residues. The CDR3 DNA sequence: TGTGCCAGCAGTTTAGAGGCCCACACTGAAGCTTTCTTT. Its protein is CASSLEAHTEAFF.

This rearrangement joins TRBV3-1 to TRBJ2-3, with 7 bases identical to TRBD2. CDR1 and CDR2 from the germline V gene are LGHDT and YNNKEL (reference sequence). With V trimmed by 0 bases and J by 2 bases, 5 bases remained unmatched. The CDR3 loop spans 16 amino acids. The CDR3 protein is CASSQDPGLFTDTQYF. The CDR3 DNA follows: TGTGCCAGCAGCCAAGACCCGGGACTATTCACAGATACGCAGTATTTT.

Ten or more counts support this clonotype. The chain has TRBV6-6 and TRBJ1-1; 7 bases are a match to TRBD1. This CDR3 region has 14 residues. In germline, CDR1 is MNHNY, CDR2 SVGAGI (reference sequence). Trimming took 2 bases from V and 1 from J; bases not matched to a gene: 1. The CDR3: CASSYNRGNTEAFF. The CDR3 DNA reads TGTGCCAGCAGTTACAACAGGGGGAACACTGAAGCTTTCTTT.

The chain is built from TRBV7-9 and TRBJ2-5, with a weak D call TRBD1 (6 bases). Germline V gene sequence: CDR1 SEHNR, CDR2 FQNEAQ (reference sequence). The length of the CDR3 is 15 residues. V lost 5 bases and J lost 5, with 18 bases in between. DNA of the CDR3: TGTGCCAGCAGCCCCCGGACAGCCTTGGTGGAGACCCAGTACTTC. Translation gives CASSPRTALVETQYF.

This clonotype was counted between two and nine times. The V call is TRBV5-1, the J call TRBJ2-7; D gene ambiguous. This CDR3 has 15 residues. The V gene's germline CDR1 is SGHRS and CDR2 YFSETQ. Trimming pared 4 bases from V and 0 bases from J, leaving 14 bases between. The CDR3: CASSPLRPTSYEQYF. The CDR3 DNA sequence: TGCGCCAGCAGCCCCCTTAGGCCGACCTCCTACGAGCAGTACTTC.

This clonotype was observed a handful of times. This rearrangement joins TRBV7-9 to TRBJ2-2, with a weak D call TRBD2 (6 bases). The germline V gene has CDR1 SEHNR and CDR2 FQNEAQ (reference sequence). This CDR3 has 14 residues. V lost 2 bases and J 3 bases, leaving 7 bases between the germline ends. In DNA, the CDR3 is TGTGCCAGCAGCTTATCGGGGGACACCGGGGAGCTGTTTTTT. Amino acid sequence: CASSLSGDTGELFF.

The chain joins TRBV12-3 or TRBV12-4 to TRBJ2-7; 11 nucleotides line up with TRBD2. V shed 6 bases, J shed 0 bases, and the junction held 13 bases outside the gene matches. This CDR3 comprises 18 residues. CDR3 region: CASSFLAGGRISSYEQYF. In nucleotides, the CDR3 is TGTGCCAGCAGCTTCCTAGCGGGGGGCCGGATTAGCTCCTACGAGCAGTACTTC.

The chain recombines TRBV20-1 with TRBJ2-7; D unresolved. The germline V and J ends were trimmed by 5 bases and 4 bases, with 15 bases remaining between them. Germline V gives CDR1 DFQATT, CDR2 SNEGSKA (reference sequence). CDR3 length: 13 residues. The CDR3 sequence: CSASYGQLYEQYF. The CDR3 DNA is TGCAGTGCTTCTTACGGGCAACTTTACGAGCAGTACTTC.

Ten or more counts support this clonotype. V is TRBV3-1 and J is TRBJ2-1, with TRBD2 as a possible D gene (5 bases). This CDR3 contains 16 residues. Germline lookup yields CDR1 LGHDT and CDR2 YNNKEL (reference sequence). Deletions cut 0 bases from V and 12 bases from J, with 21 bases between. The CDR3 spells CASSQDLGGLLPGQFF. The CDR3 DNA follows: TGTGCCAGCAGCCAAGATCTCGGCGGGTTACTTCCGGGGCAGTTCTTC.

The chain recombines TRBV3-1 with TRBJ1-5; D remains unclear. Per the germline V gene, CDR1 is LGHDT and CDR2 is YNNKEL (reference sequence). V lost 5 bases to trimming and J lost 1 base, with 9 bases between them. This CDR3 is 14 amino acids long. CDR3: CASSYGGSNQPQHF. The CDR3 DNA reads TGTGCCAGCAGCTATGGAGGGAGCAATCAGCCCCAGCATTTT.